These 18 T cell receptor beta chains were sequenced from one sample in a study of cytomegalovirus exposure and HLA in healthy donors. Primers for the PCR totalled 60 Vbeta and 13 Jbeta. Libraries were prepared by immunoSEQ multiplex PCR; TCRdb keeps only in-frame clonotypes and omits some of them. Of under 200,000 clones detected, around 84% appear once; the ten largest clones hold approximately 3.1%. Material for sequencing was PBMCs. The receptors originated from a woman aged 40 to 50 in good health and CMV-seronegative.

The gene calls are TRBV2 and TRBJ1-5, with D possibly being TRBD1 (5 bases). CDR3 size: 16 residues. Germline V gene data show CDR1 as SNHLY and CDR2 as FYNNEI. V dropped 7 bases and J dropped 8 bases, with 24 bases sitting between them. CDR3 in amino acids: CASKGTGMAEWEPQHF. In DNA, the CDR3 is TGTGCCAGCAAGGGAACAGGAATGGCCGAATGGGAGCCCCAGCATTTT.

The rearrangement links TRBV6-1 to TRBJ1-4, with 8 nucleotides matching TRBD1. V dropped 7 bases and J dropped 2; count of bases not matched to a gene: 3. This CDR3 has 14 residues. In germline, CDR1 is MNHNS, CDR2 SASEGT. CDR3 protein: CASNDRGTNEKLFF. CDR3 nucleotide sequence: TGTGCCAGCAATGACAGGGGTACTAATGAAAAACTGTTTTTT.

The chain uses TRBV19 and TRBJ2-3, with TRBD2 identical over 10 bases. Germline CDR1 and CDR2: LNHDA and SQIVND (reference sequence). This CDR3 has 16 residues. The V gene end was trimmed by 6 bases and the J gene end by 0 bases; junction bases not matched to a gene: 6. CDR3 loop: CASSFPLAGSTDTQYF. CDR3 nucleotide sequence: TGTGCCAGTAGCTTCCCACTAGCGGGGAGCACAGATACGCAGTATTTT.

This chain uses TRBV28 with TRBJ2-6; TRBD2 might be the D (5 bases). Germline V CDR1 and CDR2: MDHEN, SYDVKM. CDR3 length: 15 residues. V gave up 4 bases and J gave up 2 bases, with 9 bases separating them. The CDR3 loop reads CASSSRRTGANVLTF. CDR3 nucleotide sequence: TGTGCCAGCAGTTCCCGGAGGACTGGGGCCAACGTCCTGACTTTC.

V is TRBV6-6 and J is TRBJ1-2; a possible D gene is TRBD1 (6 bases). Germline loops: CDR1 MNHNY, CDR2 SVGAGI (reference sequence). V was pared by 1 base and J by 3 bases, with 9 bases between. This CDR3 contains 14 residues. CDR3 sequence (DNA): TGTGCCAGCAGTTACTTGGACAGTCACTATGGCTACACCTTC. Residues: CASSYLDSHYGYTF.

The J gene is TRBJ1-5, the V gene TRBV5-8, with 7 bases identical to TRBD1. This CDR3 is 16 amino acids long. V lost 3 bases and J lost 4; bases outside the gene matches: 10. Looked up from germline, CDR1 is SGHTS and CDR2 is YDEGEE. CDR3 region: CASSSTRTGENQPQHF. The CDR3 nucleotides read TGTGCCAGCAGCTCTACCCGGACAGGAGAAAATCAGCCCCAGCATTTT.

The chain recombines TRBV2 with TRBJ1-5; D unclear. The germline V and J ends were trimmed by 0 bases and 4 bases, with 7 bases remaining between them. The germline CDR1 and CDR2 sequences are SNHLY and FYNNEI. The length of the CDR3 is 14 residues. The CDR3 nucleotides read TGTGCCAGCAGTGAAGCCTTCAGGAATCAGCCCCAGCATTTT. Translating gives CASSEAFRNQPQHF. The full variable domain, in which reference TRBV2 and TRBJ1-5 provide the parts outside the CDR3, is EPEVTQTPSHQVTQMGQEVILRCVPISNHLYFYWYRQILGQKVEFLVSFYNNEISEKSEIFDDQFSVERPDGSNFTLKIRSTKLEDSAMYFCASSEAFRNQPQHFGDGTRLSIL.

CDR3 sequence reads: CASSLGQGGRRGYTF. For the CDR3, the DNA is TGCGCCAGCAGCTTAGGACAGGGTGGGCGGAGAGGCTACACCTTC. This chain connects TRBV5-1 to TRBJ1-2, with 8 positions matching TRBD1. Germline V CDR1 and CDR2: SGHRS, YFSETQ. Losses at the gene ends were 2 bases for V and 8 bases for J; bases not matched to a gene: 11. The CDR3 has 15 residues. Combining the CDR3 with reference TRBV5-1 and TRBJ1-2 gives the whole variable domain KAGVTQTPRYLIKTRGQQVTLSCSPISGHRSVSWYQQTPGQGLQFLFEYFSETQRNKGNFPGRFSGRQFSNSRSEMNVSTLELGDSALYLCASSLGQGGRRGYTFGSGTRLTVV.

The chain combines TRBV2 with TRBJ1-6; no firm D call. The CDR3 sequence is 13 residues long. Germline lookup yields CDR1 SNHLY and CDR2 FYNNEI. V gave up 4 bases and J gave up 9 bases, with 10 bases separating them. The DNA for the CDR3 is TGTGCCAGCAGTGGGGCGGGTAGTTCACCCCTCCACTTT. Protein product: CASSGAGSSPLHF.

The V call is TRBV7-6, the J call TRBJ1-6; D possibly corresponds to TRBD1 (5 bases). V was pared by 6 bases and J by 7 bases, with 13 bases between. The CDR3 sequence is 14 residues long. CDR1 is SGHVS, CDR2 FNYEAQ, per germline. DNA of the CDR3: TGTGCCAGCAGTTCCTTTACAGGCAATTCACCCCTCCACTTT. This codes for CASSSFTGNSPLHF.

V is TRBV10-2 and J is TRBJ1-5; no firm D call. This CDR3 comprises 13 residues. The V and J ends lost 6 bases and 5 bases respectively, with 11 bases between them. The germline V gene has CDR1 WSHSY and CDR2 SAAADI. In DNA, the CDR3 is TGCGCCAGCAGCTGGACTGAGGATCAGCCCCAGCATTTT. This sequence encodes CASSWTEDQPQHF.

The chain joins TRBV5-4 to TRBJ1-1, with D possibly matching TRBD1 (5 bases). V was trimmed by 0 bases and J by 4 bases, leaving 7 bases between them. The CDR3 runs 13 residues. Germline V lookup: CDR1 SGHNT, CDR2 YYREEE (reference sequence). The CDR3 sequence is CASSLEQGTEAFF. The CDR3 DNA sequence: TGTGCCAGCAGCTTGGAGCAGGGCACTGAAGCTTTCTTT.

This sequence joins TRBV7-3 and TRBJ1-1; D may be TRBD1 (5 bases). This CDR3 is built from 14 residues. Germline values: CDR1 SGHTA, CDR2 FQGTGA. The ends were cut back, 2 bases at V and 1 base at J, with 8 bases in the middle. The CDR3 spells CASSLGAGNTEAFF. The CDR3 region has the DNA TGTGCCAGCAGCTTAGGGGCCGGGAACACTGAAGCTTTCTTT.

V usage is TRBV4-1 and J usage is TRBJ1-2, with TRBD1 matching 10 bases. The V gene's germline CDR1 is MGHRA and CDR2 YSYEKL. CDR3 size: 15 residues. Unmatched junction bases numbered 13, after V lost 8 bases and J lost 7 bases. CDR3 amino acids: CASCSADRGNFGYTF. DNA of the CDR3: TGCGCCAGCTGCTCCGCGGACAGGGGGAATTTTGGCTACACCTTC.

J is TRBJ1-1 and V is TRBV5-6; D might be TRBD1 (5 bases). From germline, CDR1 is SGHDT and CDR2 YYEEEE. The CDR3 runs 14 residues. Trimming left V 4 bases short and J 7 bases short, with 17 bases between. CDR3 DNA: TGTGCCAGCAGCCTAGTGGGGCAGCTGAATGAAGCTTTCTTT. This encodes CASSLVGQLNEAFF.

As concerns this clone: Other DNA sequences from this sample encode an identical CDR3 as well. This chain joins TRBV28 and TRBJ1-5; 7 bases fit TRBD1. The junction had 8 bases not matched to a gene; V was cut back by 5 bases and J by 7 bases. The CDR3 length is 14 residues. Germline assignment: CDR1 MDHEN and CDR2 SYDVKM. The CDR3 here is CASSPRQGGQPQHF. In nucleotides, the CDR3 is TGTGCCAGCAGTCCGCGACAGGGAGGCCAGCCCCAGCATTTT.

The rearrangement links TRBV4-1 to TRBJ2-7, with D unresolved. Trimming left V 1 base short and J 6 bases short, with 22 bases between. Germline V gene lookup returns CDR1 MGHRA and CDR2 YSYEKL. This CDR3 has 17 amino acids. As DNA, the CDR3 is TGCGCCAGCAGCCAAGTCGCCTCGCCCGGGTCCTCGGGCGAGCAGTACTTC. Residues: CASSQVASPGSSGEQYF.

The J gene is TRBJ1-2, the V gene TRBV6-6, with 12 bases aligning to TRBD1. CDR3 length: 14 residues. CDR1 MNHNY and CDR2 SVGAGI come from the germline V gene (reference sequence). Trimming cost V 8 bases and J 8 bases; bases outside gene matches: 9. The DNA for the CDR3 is TGTGCCAGCGTTGTGGGACAGGGGGCAGGAGGCTACACCTTC. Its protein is CASVVGQGAGGYTF.